The rows below give T cell receptor beta chains drawn from one sample of a study of Ad26.COV2.S vaccination and SARS-CoV-2 variants. Assay used: immunoSEQ multiplex PCR; TCRdb lists only in-frame clones, some missing. Here the sample spans more than 300,000 clones, approximately 86% being singletons. The specimen was peripheral blood, collected in a trial of Ad26.COV2.S vaccine versus placebo. These receptor sequences come from a person aged 18-65 years who received the Ad26.COV2.S COVID-19 vaccine or a placebo. Both conserved end residues are part of each CDR3. The order of the fields is CDR3 length, V gene, clone size, D gene, J gene, CDR3 DNA, CDR3 protein. D genes are given only for firm matches. Clone size is stated in some rows and not others, as once, few, many or a class when expanded.

13,TRBV11-2,-,TRBD1,TRBJ1-2,TGTGCCAGCACACCAGGGGGGTTTTATGGCTACACCTTC,CASTPGGFYGYTF
18,TRBV7-2,-,TRBD1,TRBJ2-7,TGTGCCAGCAGCTTCGACAGGGCCCCCTCTTTTGACCTGTACGAGCAGTACTTC,CASSFDRAPSFDLYEQYF
15,TRBV4-1,few,-,TRBJ1-2,TGCGCCAGCAGCCAAGCCCCGACAGCTAACTATGGCTACACCTTC,CASSQAPTANYGYTF
17,TRBV11-2,-,-,TRBJ2-3,TGTGCCAGCAGCCCCCACCCCCGGCCCGAGAGCACAGATACGCAGTATTTT,CASSPHPRPESTDTQYF
18,TRBV6-6,-,TRBD2,TRBJ2-2,TGTGCCAGCAGTCGGCCGGGACTAGCGGGAGGGAACACCGGGGAGCTGTTTTTT,CASSRPGLAGGNTGELFF
17,TRBV5-8,-,TRBD2,TRBJ2-1,TGTGCCAGCAGCCTCCATTCTAGCGGTCTTGCCTACAATGAGCAGTTCTTC,CASSLHSSGLAYNEQFF
16,TRBV7-9,-,TRBD2,TRBJ2-3,TGTGCCAGCAGCTTAGGGACTAGCGGGGGGACAGATACGCAGTATTTT,CASSLGTSGGTDTQYF
15,TRBV4-1,-,TRBD1,TRBJ1-1,TGCGCCAGCAGCTTCACAGGGGGCGTAGGCGCTGAAGCTTTCTTT,CASSFTGGVGAEAFF
13,TRBV2,-,-,TRBJ1-5,TGTGCCAGCCGTCGGCAAATCAATCAGCCCCAGCATTTT,CASRRQINQPQHF
15,TRBV4-3,once,TRBD2,TRBJ2-2,TGCGCCAGCAGCCAAGAGGGGCGGGGGACCGGGGAGCTGTTTTTT,CASSQEGRGTGELFF
15,TRBV7-9,-,-,TRBJ1-3,TGTGCCAGCAGTTCCCAACAACACTCTGGAAACACCATATATTTT,CASSSQQHSGNTIYF
15,TRBV7-9,-,TRBD1,TRBJ1-1,TGTGCCAGCAGCGACCCGGGACAGGGGAGGACTGAAGCTTTCTTT,CASSDPGQGRTEAFF
17,TRBV7-9,-,-,TRBJ2-1,TGTGCCAGCAGATATTTGATATGGGAGAGGAGGGGCAATGAGCAGTTCTTC,CASRYLIWERRGNEQFF
13,TRBV10-2,-,-,TRBJ1-2,TGCGCCAGCAGTGAGTCCCAGGGGTGGGGCTACACCTTC,CASSESQGWGYTF
13,TRBV11-2,-,-,TRBJ2-7,TGTGCCAGCAGCCCCCGGGTCCTCTACGAGCAGTACTTC,CASSPRVLYEQYF
15,TRBV14,-,TRBD1,TRBJ1-2,TGTGCCAGCAGCCAGCCGGGACAGGGGTTCTATGGCTACACCTTC,CASSQPGQGFYGYTF
10,TRBV28,-,-,TRBJ1-2,TGTGCCAGCTGGAATGTTGGCTACACCTTC,CASWNVGYTF
15,TRBV24-1,-,-,TRBJ1-5,TGTGCCACCAGTGAGTCAGAATATAGCAATCAGCCCCAGCATTTT,CATSESEYSNQPQHF
13,TRBV27,-,-,TRBJ1-5,TGTGCCAGCAGCTGGGCAAGCAATCAGCCCCAGCATTTT,CASSWASNQPQHF
13,TRBV28,-,-,TRBJ1-5,TGTGCCAGCAGTTTAAGGGTTTCGGAGCCCCAGCATTTT,CASSLRVSEPQHF
13,TRBV12-3/TRBV12-4,-,-,TRBJ1-1,TGTGCCAGCAGTTTGTGGGAGAACACTGAAGCTTTCTTT,CASSLWENTEAFF
11,TRBV5-6,-,-,TRBJ2-1,TGTGCCAGCACCCAAAACAATGAGCAGTTCTTC,CASTQNNEQFF
15,TRBV28,-,-,TRBJ2-7,TGTGCCAGCAGTTTGTCTGTGACAGGTGCCTACGAGCAGTACTTC,CASSLSVTGAYEQYF
15,TRBV7-2,-,-,TRBJ1-6,TGTGCCAGCAGCTTAGTTCTGGGGGTAGGATCACCCCTCCACTTT,CASSLVLGVGSPLHF
14,TRBV28,-,-,TRBJ1-1,TGTGCCAGCAGTTTACAGGGAACGAACACTGAAGCTTTCTTT,CASSLQGTNTEAFF
14,TRBV28,-,-,TRBJ1-2,TGTGCCACAACCTCAGGGGACGTAGGAGATGGCTACACCTTC,CATTSGDVGDGYTF
15,TRBV2,-,-,TRBJ1-2,TGTGCCAGCAGTCGGCCGGGGGCGAACGACTATGGCTACACCTTC,CASSRPGANDYGYTF
14,TRBV4-3,-,-,TRBJ1-4,TGCGCCAGCAGCCAAGATGAGGGAAACGAAAAACTGTTTTTT,CASSQDEGNEKLFF
15,TRBV19,once,-,TRBJ1-2,TGTGCCAGTTGGCGGGCAGAAAAGGGGAACTATGGCTACACCTTC,CASWRAEKGNYGYTF
11,TRBV7-2,-,-,TRBJ2-7,TGTGCCAGCAGCTTAGTACGGGAGCAGTACTTC,CASSLVREQYF
16,TRBV7-2,-,-,TRBJ2-6,TGTGCCAGCAGTTACTTTTTAAGCTCTGGGGCCAACGTCCTGACTTTC,CASSYFLSSGANVLTF
16,TRBV27,-,-,TRBJ2-2,TGTGCCAGCCTCCTGTGGGGGGGGCCGGGCACCGGGGAGCTGTTTTTT,CASLLWGGPGTGELFF
15,TRBV5-1,-,-,TRBJ2-1,TGCGCCAGCAGCTTGCAGGCCAGCTCCTACAATGAGCAGTTCTTC,CASSLQASSYNEQFF
14,TRBV7-9,once,-,TRBJ2-5,TGTGCCAGCAGCTTGACAGGGCGGGGAGAGACCCAGTACTTC,CASSLTGRGETQYF
16,TRBV29-1,-,TRBD2,TRBJ2-1,TGCAGCGTTGAAGGACTAGCGGGGGGTTCCTACAATGAGCAGTTCTTC,CSVEGLAGGSYNEQFF
17,TRBV15,-,-,TRBJ1-1,TGTGCCACCAGCAACCCCGGGGGGGGGCGGCAGAACACTGAAGCTTTCTTT,CATSNPGGGRQNTEAFF
16,TRBV2,-,TRBD1,TRBJ1-5,TGTGCCAGCAGTGCTGCAGGGGGCCCCCCGCGACCCGCCCAGCATTTT,CASSAAGGPPRPAQHF
12,TRBV5-6,-,-,TRBJ2-7,TGTGCCAGCTCCCGGGAAGCCTACGAGCAGTACTTC,CASSREAYEQYF
14,TRBV28,-,TRBD1,TRBJ2-7,TGTGCCAGCAGGGACAGGTCCGAAAGGGACGAGCAGTACTTC,CASRDRSERDEQYF
19,TRBV10-1,few,-,TRBJ1-5,TGCGCCAGCAGTGAGTCAATGATTACCCGGCAGGGACTTAATCAGCCCCAGCATTTT,CASSESMITRQGLNQPQHF
17,TRBV4-2,-,-,TRBJ2-3,TGTGCCAGCAGCCAAGATGGAACAGGCTTACACACAGATACGCAGTATTTT,CASSQDGTGLHTDTQYF
17,TRBV4-1,-,TRBD1,TRBJ2-7,TGCGCCAGCAGCCAAGGGCCGGGACAGGGGCCTCCCTACGAGCAGTACTTC,CASSQGPGQGPPYEQYF
16,TRBV27,few,TRBD1,TRBJ1-5,TGTGCCAGCAGTTTCTTGACAGGGGGCGCGGGACAGCCCCAGCATTTT,CASSFLTGGAGQPQHF
11,TRBV28,-,-,TRBJ1-4,TGTGCCAGTCAGTCGTTAGAAAAACTGTTTTTT,CASQSLEKLFF
15,TRBV7-2,-,-,TRBJ2-7,TGTGCCAGCAGCTTATTGGGGGGACCGACCTACGAGCAGTACTTC,CASSLLGGPTYEQYF
14,TRBV10-3,-,-,TRBJ1-1,TGTGCCACGGGCAGGGACCCCGCGAACACTGAAGCTTTCTTT,CATGRDPANTEAFF
15,TRBV25-1,-,-,TRBJ1-6,TGTGCCAGCAGTGAGGACCGGGGTAACGGGTCACCCCTCCACTTT,CASSEDRGNGSPLHF
14,TRBV5-4,-,-,TRBJ2-7,TGTGCCAGCAGCTCGGGACTGGGGATCTACGAGCAGTACTTC,CASSSGLGIYEQYF
17,TRBV4-2,-,TRBD2,TRBJ2-1,TGTGCCAGCAGCCAAGAACGGACTAGCGGGGGGGCGGATGAGCAGTTCTTC,CASSQERTSGGADEQFF
14,TRBV4-1,-,-,TRBJ1-2,TGCGCCAGCAGCCCCCGGGGTCCAGGGCTGGGCTACACCTTC,CASSPRGPGLGYTF
17,TRBV27,-,TRBD2,TRBJ2-3,TGTGCCAGCAGTCCCGCCCATGCGGGGGGGCATAGGGATACGCAGTATTTT,CASSPAHAGGHRDTQYF
13,TRBV10-2,-,-,TRBJ1-1,TGCGCCAGCAGTGAACAAGAGAACACTGAAGCTTTCTTT,CASSEQENTEAFF